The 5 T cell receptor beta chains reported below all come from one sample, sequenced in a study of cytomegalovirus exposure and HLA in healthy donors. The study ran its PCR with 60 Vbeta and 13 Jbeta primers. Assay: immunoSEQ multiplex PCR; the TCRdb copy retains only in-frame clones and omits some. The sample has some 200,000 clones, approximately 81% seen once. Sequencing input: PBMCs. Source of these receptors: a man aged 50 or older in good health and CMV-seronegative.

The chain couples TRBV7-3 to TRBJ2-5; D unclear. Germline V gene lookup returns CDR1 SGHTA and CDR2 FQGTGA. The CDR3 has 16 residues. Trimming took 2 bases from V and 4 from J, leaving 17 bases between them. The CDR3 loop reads CASSLGETRSGETQYF. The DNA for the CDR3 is TGTGCCAGCAGCTTAGGAGAGACGAGGTCGGGAGAGACCCAGTACTTC.

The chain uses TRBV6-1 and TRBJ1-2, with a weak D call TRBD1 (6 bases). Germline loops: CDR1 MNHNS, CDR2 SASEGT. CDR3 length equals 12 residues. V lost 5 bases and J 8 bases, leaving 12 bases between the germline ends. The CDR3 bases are TGTGCCAGCAGTTCAGGGGCGCCGGGCTACACCTTC. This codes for CASSSGAPGYTF.

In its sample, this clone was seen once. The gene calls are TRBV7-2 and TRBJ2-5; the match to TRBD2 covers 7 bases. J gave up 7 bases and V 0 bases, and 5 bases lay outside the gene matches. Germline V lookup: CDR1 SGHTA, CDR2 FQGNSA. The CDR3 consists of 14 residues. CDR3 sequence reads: CASSLAREHRTQYF. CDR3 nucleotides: TGTGCCAGCAGCTTAGCGCGGGAGCACCGGACCCAGTACTTC.

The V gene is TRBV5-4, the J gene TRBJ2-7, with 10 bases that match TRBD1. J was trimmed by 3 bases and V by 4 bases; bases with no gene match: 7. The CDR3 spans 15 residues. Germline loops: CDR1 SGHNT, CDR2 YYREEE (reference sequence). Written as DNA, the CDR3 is TGTGCCAGCAGCGAAGGGACAGGGGCTTACTACGAGCAGTACTTC. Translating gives CASSEGTGAYYEQYF.

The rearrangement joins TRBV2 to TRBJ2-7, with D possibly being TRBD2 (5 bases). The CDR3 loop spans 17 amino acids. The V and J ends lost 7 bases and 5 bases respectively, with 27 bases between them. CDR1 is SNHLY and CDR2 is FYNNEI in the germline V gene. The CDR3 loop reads CASIPYMVSAEGDEQYF. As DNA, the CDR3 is TGTGCCAGCATCCCATATATGGTTAGCGCAGAGGGTGACGAGCAGTACTTC.